These T cell receptor beta chains were read from a single sample in a study of T cell repertoires in cytomegalovirus infection. In TCRdb, the reads were re-called with MiXCR into one record per CDR3 protein. The profile shows about 310,000 distinct CDR3 sequences, under 20% of them singletons. Sequencing was performed on PBMCs. The receptor source for this set is a human donor in good health (CMV status not recorded). Some clones in this sample may be carry-over from other donors' samples. CDR3s include the opening cysteine and the closing phenylalanine or tryptophan. D genes are given only for firm matches. Clone size appears in some rows only: once, few, many, or a class for an expanded clone.

>-|TRBJ1-2|-|TRBV2
CASSETRDTSNYGYTF
TGTGCCAGCAGTGAAACTCGGGACACCTCTAACTATGGCTACACCTTC
>-|TRBJ1-1|-|TRBV7-2
CASSLWSGMNTEAFF
TGTGCCAGCAGCTTATGGTCAGGGATGAACACTGAAGCTTTCTTT
>-|TRBJ1-2|TRBD1|TRBV2
CASGSGGLAFGYTF
TGTGCCAGCGGCTCAGGGGGTCTTGCATTTGGCTACACCTTC
>-|TRBJ1-1|-|TRBV18
CASSPPNNEGGTEAFF
TGTGCCAGCTCACCACCGAATAATGAGGGGGGGACTGAAGCTTTCTTT
>many|TRBJ2-1|-|TRBV4-1
CASSQPRTASGQFF
TGCGCCAGCAGCCAGCCTAGGACGGCCTCGGGGCAGTTCTTC
>-|TRBJ2-1|-|TRBV13
CASSLDQGRWNEQFF
TGTGCCAGCAGCTTAGACCAGGGCCGGTGGAATGAGCAGTTCTTC
>few|TRBJ1-1|TRBD1|TRBV20-1
CSARRQGGAEAFF
TGCAGTGCTAGAAGGCAGGGGGGGGCTGAAGCTTTCTTT
>few|TRBJ2-5|TRBD2|TRBV20-1
CSAVTSGGEETQYF
TGCAGTGCTGTGACTAGCGGGGGGGAAGAGACCCAGTACTTC
>-|TRBJ2-1|TRBD1|TRBV7-9
CASSSPGQGAHEQFF
TGTGCCAGCAGCTCTCCGGGACAGGGGGCCCATGAGCAGTTCTTC
>many|TRBJ2-5|TRBD1|TRBV7-2
CASSDRGSQETQYF
TGTGCCAGCAGCGACAGGGGGTCTCAAGAGACCCAGTACTTC
>many|TRBJ1-2|-|TRBV20-1
CSAGGDGFNYGYTF
TGCAGTGCTGGGGGTGATGGGTTCAACTATGGCTACACCTTC
>-|TRBJ1-5|-|TRBV12-3/TRBV12-4
CASSLSAVYSNQPQHF
TGTGCCAGCAGTTTATCGGCAGTTTATAGCAATCAGCCCCAGCATTTT
>-|TRBJ2-3|TRBD1|TRBV4-3
CASSPKGAASRDTQYF
TGCGCCAGCAGCCCCAAGGGGGCGGCCTCCCGAGATACGCAGTATTTT
>many|TRBJ2-2|-|TRBV19
CASSNPNTGELFF
TGTGCCAGTAGTAACCCGAACACCGGGGAGCTGTTTTTT
>many|TRBJ1-1|-|TRBV7-2
CASTFRGLVAFF
TGTGCCAGCACGTTCAGGGGTTTGGTCGCTTTCTTT
>-|TRBJ1-1|TRBD1|TRBV6-1
CASRMRGLMNTEAFF
TGTGCCAGCAGGATGAGGGGGCTTATGAACACTGAAGCTTTCTTT
>many|TRBJ1-2|TRBD1|TRBV11-2
CASSSRGNYGYTF
TGTGCCAGCAGCTCCAGGGGGAACTATGGCTACACCTTC
>many|TRBJ1-1|-|TRBV7-9
CASSFGEVANTEAFF
TGTGCCAGCAGCTTCGGAGAGGTGGCCAACACTGAAGCTTTCTTT
>-|TRBJ2-1|TRBD2|TRBV6-4
CASSDETGTSGYNEQFF
TGTGCCAGCAGTGACGAGACCGGGACTAGCGGCTACAATGAGCAGTTCTTC
>-|TRBJ2-5|-|TRBV28
CASSLGGVAETQYF
TGTGCCAGCAGTTTGGGCGGAGTTGCAGAGACCCAGTACTTC
>-|TRBJ2-6|-|TRBV20-1
CSARDGGAGANVLTF
TGCAGTGCTAGAGACGGGGGAGCTGGGGCCAACGTCCTGACTTTC
>many|TRBJ2-1|-|TRBV7-2
CASSLEFYNEQFF
TGTGCCAGCAGCTTAGAGTTCTACAATGAGCAGTTCTTC
>-|TRBJ2-5|-|TRBV27
CASTPPLQGSRETQYF
TGTGCCAGCACCCCCCCTTTGCAGGGGTCCAGGGAGACCCAGTACTTC
>few|TRBJ1-2|TRBD1|TRBV20-1
CSASRQGLFSVNYGYTF
TGCAGTGCTAGTAGACAGGGGTTATTCTCCGTCAACTATGGCTACACCTTC
>many|TRBJ1-2|TRBD1|TRBV7-2
CASSSGTGWSGYTF
TGTGCCAGCAGCTCCGGGACAGGGTGGTCTGGCTACACCTTC
>few|TRBJ1-5|TRBD1|TRBV20-1
CSARDPGTGLAQPQHF
TGCAGTGCTAGAGACCCCGGGACAGGGTTGGCTCAGCCCCAGCATTTT
>-|TRBJ2-7|-|TRBV11-3
CASSLGDIYEQYF
TGTGCCAGCAGCTTAGGGGATATCTACGAGCAGTACTTC
>-|TRBJ2-1|-|TRBV5-4
CASSLMSSGQFF
TGTGCCAGCAGCTTGATGAGCAGTGGGCAGTTCTTC
>-|TRBJ2-7|TRBD1|TRBV10-2
CASTNRGADEQYF
TGCGCCAGCACCAACAGGGGGGCGGACGAGCAGTACTTC
>few|TRBJ2-7|-|TRBV2
CASSDRQMGIYEQYF
TGTGCCAGCAGTGACAGACAAATGGGGATATACGAGCAGTACTTC
>-|TRBJ2-1|TRBD2|TRBV13
CASSLRTRVDEQFF
TGTGCCAGCAGCCTCCGGACTAGAGTCGATGAGCAGTTCTTC
>-|TRBJ1-1|TRBD1|TRBV19
CASSVGTGFMNTEAFF
TGTGCCAGTAGTGTCGGGACAGGGTTTATGAACACTGAAGCTTTCTTT
>many|TRBJ2-1|-|TRBV6-1
CASSERGSLAILSAYNEQFF
TGTGCCAGCAGTGAAAGAGGCAGCCTAGCTATACTTAGCGCCTACAATGAGCAGTTCTTC
>many|TRBJ1-5|-|TRBV11-2
CASSPRTGYSNQPQHF
TGTGCCAGCAGCCCCCGGACGGGATATAGCAATCAGCCCCAGCATTTT
>few|TRBJ2-5|TRBD1|TRBV10-2
CASYGQGKETQYF
TGCGCCAGCTACGGACAGGGTAAAGAGACCCAGTACTTC
>-|TRBJ1-2|TRBD1|TRBV7-8
CASSIQGPYGYTF
TGTGCCAGCAGCATACAGGGGCCGTATGGCTACACCTTC
>many|TRBJ1-5|-|TRBV4-1
CASSQDGGLGNQPQHF
TGCGCCAGCAGCCAAGATGGGGGGCTAGGCAATCAGCCCCAGCATTTT
>once|TRBJ1-1|-|TRBV4-1
CASSQDHYTEAFF
TGCGCCAGCAGCCAAGATCATTACACTGAAGCTTTCTTT
>many|TRBJ2-2|-|TRBV7-2
CASRGRYTGELFF
TGTGCCAGCAGGGGCAGATACACCGGGGAGCTGTTTTTT
>many|TRBJ2-7|-|TRBV6-5
CASSYGAIYEQYF
TGTGCCAGCAGTTACGGGGCGATCTACGAGCAGTACTTC